The entry below describes one TCR beta chain. Its target is unknown. Trimming cost V 6 bases and J 6 bases, with 11 bases left between them. The CDR3 is 12 residues long. Germline CDR1 reads MNHNY; CDR2 reads SVGAGI (reference sequence). Measured with immunoSEQ multiplex PCR; TCRdb has only the in-frame clones, and not every one. Among under 80,000 clones listed, 65% to 90% were seen once. The time point: baseline, week 1 (first vaccination visit). The sample's treatment: pre-vaccination baseline after standard-of-care therapy. The sample is drawn from a study of a mutant IDH1 vaccine in newly diagnosed glioma. General study findings and limits: Shifts in the top peripheral T cell clonotypes seemed unrelated to pseudoprogression.

This clonotype was sampled from a man aged 30-40 years with glioma. The sample was PBMCs, taken from a glioma patient treated with radiotherapy, temozolomide or both. The chain couples TRBV6-6 to TRBJ1-1; D uncertain. In nucleotides, the CDR3 is TGTGCCAGCAGCCGGGTTGGCGCTGAAGCTTTCTTT. It translates to CASSRVGAEAFF.